A single sample is the source of the 9 T cell receptor beta chains below, sequenced in a study of blood T cells in healthy people across ages. Alongside a J-beta primer mix, a sample-barcoded 5' primer served in a second PCR lasting about 7 to 11 cycles. One entry per CDR3 protein results from TCRdb running MiXCR on the 5' RACE reads. The profile shows 800,000 to 1,300,000 distinct CDR3 sequences, 25% of them singletons. These data also featured in a second study, about T cells of mothers and their children.

Material for sequencing was blood. The receptors here all came from a girl aged 2-10 years in good health.

This sequence joins TRBV5-1 and TRBJ1-5, with D unresolved. Germline lookup yields CDR1 SGHRS and CDR2 YFSETQ. There are 13 residues in the CDR3. The V and J ends lost 4 bases and 3 bases respectively, with 8 bases between them. CDR3 in DNA: TGCGCCAGCAGCCCCGATGTCAATCAGCCCCAGCATTTT. Encoded protein: CASSPDVNQPQHF.

The chain employs TRBV29-1 and TRBJ1-1; D call uncertain. CDR3 length equals 10 residues. Germline V lookup: CDR1 SQVTM, CDR2 ANQGSEA. Trimming took 5 bases from V and 8 from J, leaving 9 bases between them. Written as DNA, the CDR3 is TGCAGCGTTAAACGATCAGAAGCTTTCTTT. Residues: CSVKRSEAFF.

This rearrangement joins TRBV6-2 or TRBV6-3 to TRBJ2-2; D is undetermined. Trimming cost V 6 bases and J 7 bases, with 3 bases left between them. The CDR3 runs 10 residues. CDR1 MNHEY and CDR2 SVGEGT come from the germline V gene. This chain's CDR3 is CASRDGELFF. The DNA of the CDR3 is TGTGCCAGCAGGGACGGGGAGCTGTTTTTT.

This chain uses TRBV5-1 with TRBJ2-1, with D perhaps assigned TRBD1 or TRBD2 (7 bases each). The germline V gene has CDR1 SGHRS and CDR2 YFSETQ. This CDR3 has 14 residues. The V gene lost 5 bases and the J gene lost 4 bases, with 13 bases spanning the gap. CDR3 loop: CASRTGEGYNEQFF. The CDR3 DNA sequence: TGCGCCAGCAGAACAGGGGAGGGGTACAATGAGCAGTTCTTC. Filled out from reference TRBV5-1 and TRBJ2-1, the complete variable domain reads KAGVTQTPRYLIKTRGQQVTLSCSPISGHRSVSWYQQTPGQGLQFLFEYFSETQRNKGNFPGRFSGRQFSNSRSEMNVSTLELGDSALYLCASRTGEGYNEQFFGPGTRLTVL.

The chain couples TRBV27 to TRBJ2-5; the match to TRBD1 covers 7 bases. TRBJ2-7 explains the end of the DNA better; the J call may be wrong. The CDR3 sequence is 13 residues long. The germline CDR1 and CDR2 sequences are MNHEY and SMNVEV (reference sequence). The CDR3 DNA follows: TGTGCCAGCAGCAAAGGGGGCGCTTACGAGCAGTACTTC. Translating gives CASSKGGAYEQYF.

The table lists this clonotype with a few counts. The chain's CDR3 is CASSIYASGLGGYTF. The DNA of the CDR3 is TGTGCCAGCAGTATCTACGCTTCGGGGCTGGGAGGCTACACCTTC. The chain joins TRBV12-3 or TRBV12-4 to TRBJ1-2, with D perhaps matching TRBD1 (5 bases). Deletions cut 5 bases from V and 8 bases from J, with 21 bases between. The CDR3 contains 15 residues.

This clonotype was detected only a few times. The chain employs TRBV6-2 or TRBV6-3 and TRBJ1-2; 9 bases line up with TRBD1. This CDR3 comprises 15 residues. V gave up 5 bases and J gave up 4 bases; unmatched junction bases: 8. Germline lookup yields CDR1 MNHEY and CDR2 SVGEGT. The CDR3 DNA follows: TGTGCCAGCAGTCCCCATAACAGGGGGCCCTATGGCTACACCTTC. Translated: CASSPHNRGPYGYTF.

This clonotype was seen a few times. This chain connects TRBV5-5 to TRBJ2-1; 10 nucleotides align to TRBD2. The CDR3 is 16 residues long. Germline CDR1 is SGHKS and CDR2 is YYEKEE (reference sequence). V was clipped by 0 bases and J by 5 bases; unmatched bases: 5. In DNA form, the CDR3 reads TGTGCCAGCAGCTTGGCTAGCGGGAGTTATAACAATGAGCAGTTCTTC. Amino acids: CASSLASGSYNNEQFF. Variable domain in full (rest from reference TRBV5-5 and TRBJ2-1): DAGVTQSPTHLIKTRGQQVTLRCSPISGHKSVSWYQQVLGQGPQFIFQYYEKEERGRGNFPDRFSARQFPNYSSELNVNALLLGDSALYLCASSLASGSYNNEQFFGPGTRLTVL.

In this sample, this clonotype turned up a few times. The chain combines TRBV12-3 or TRBV12-4 with TRBJ2-5, with 9 positions matching TRBD2. V trimming: 4 bases; J trimming: 2 bases; junction bases outside the gene matches: 5. This CDR3 spans 15 amino acids. The CDR3 here is CASSWAGGSQETQYF. The DNA for the CDR3 is TGTGCCAGCAGTTGGGCGGGAGGGTCACAAGAGACCCAGTACTTC.